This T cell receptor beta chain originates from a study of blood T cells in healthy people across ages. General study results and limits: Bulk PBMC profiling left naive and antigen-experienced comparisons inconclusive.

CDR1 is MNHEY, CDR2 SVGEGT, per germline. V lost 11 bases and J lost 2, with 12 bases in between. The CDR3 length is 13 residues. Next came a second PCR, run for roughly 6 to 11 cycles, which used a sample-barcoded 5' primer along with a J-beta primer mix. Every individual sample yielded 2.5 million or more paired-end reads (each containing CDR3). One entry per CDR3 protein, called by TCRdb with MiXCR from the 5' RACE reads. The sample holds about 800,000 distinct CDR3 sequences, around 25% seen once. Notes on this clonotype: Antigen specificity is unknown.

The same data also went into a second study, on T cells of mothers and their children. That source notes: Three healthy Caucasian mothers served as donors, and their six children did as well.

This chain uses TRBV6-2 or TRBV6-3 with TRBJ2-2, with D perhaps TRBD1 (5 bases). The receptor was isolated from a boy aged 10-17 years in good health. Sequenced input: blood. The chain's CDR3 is CAGRQHNTGELFF. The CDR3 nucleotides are TGTGCCGGCCGACAGCATAACACCGGGGAGCTGTTTTTT.